These 26 T cell receptor beta chains share one sample of origin, sequenced in a study of CD8+ T cells in alopecia areata. RNA was extracted and reverse transcribed into cDNA as the sequencing template. Some clones are missing from TCRdb's copy, which holds only in-frame ones; the method was immunoSEQ multiplex PCR. The top ten clones hold more than 0.95% of a sample with hundreds of thousands of clones, around 67% of them seen once. The source was CD4+ T cells sorted from blood, collected at week 0. The origin of the receptors is a human donor with alopecia areata.

This chain connects TRBV29-1 to TRBJ1-3; no firm D call. The CDR3 contains 14 residues. Trimming took off 4 bases at V and 0 bases at J, with 10 bases between the two ends. Germline CDR1 reads SQVTM; CDR2 reads ANQGSEA. The CDR3 DNA reads TGCAGCGTTGTTCCCGATTCCTCTGGAAACACCATATATTTT. Translation: CSVVPDSSGNTIYF.

Regarding this clone: A read error may account for a junction end that differs from germline. The V call is TRBV30, the J call TRBJ1-3, with D uncertain. This CDR3 has 11 amino acids. Germline V lookup: CDR1 GTSNPN, CDR2 SVGIG (reference sequence). The DNA for the CDR3 is TGTGCCTGGAACATACTAGGACGGCCAAAATTT. Its protein is CAWNILGRPKF. Using reference TRBV30 and TRBJ1-3 for the parts outside the CDR3, the full variable domain is SQTIHQWPATLVQPVGSPLSLECTVEGTSNPNLYWYRQAAGRGLQLLFYSVGIGQISSEVPQNLSASRPQDRQFILSSKKLLLSDSGFYLCAWNILGRPKFGEGSWLTVV.

V is TRBV7-2 and J is TRBJ2-7, with a tentative D call TRBD1 (5 bases). CDR1 and CDR2 from the germline V gene are SGHTA and FQGNSA. V lost 2 bases, J lost 1 base, and 15 bases lay in between. This CDR3 has 16 amino acids. The CDR3 here is CASSLFLPGPSYEQYF. The DNA for the CDR3 is TGTGCCAGCAGCTTATTCCTTCCAGGGCCTTCCTACGAGCAGTACTTC.

V and J are TRBV7-8 and TRBJ1-2; D uncertain. V lost 5 bases, J lost 4 bases, and 20 bases lay in between. The CDR3 sequence is 16 residues long. The germline V gene has CDR1 SGHVS and CDR2 FQNEAQ. The CDR3 loop reads CASSNPFSGLIYGYTF. CDR3 bases: TGTGCCAGCAGCAATCCCTTCTCCGGACTAATCTATGGCTACACCTTC. The whole variable domain, remainder taken from reference TRBV7-8 and TRBJ1-2, is GAGVSQSPRYKVAKRGQDVALRCDPISGHVSLFWYQQALGQGPEFLTYFQNEAQLDKSGLPSDRFFAERPEGSVSTLKIQRTQQEDSAVYLCASSNPFSGLIYGYTFGSGTRLTVV.

The chain recombines TRBV5-4 with TRBJ2-3; D not certain. This CDR3 has 11 residues. CDR1 is SGHNT, CDR2 YYREEE, per germline (reference sequence). V lost 1 base, J lost 4 bases, and 1 base lay in between. CDR3 DNA: TGTGCCAGCAGCTTGTCAGATACGCAGTATTTT. It encodes CASSLSDTQYF.

This chain joins TRBV5-4 and TRBJ1-2; the D is unclear. The V end was cut by 4 bases, the J end by 0 bases, with 10 bases between. Per the germline V gene, CDR1 is SGHNT and CDR2 is YYREEE (reference sequence). The length of the CDR3 is 14 residues. CDR3 in amino acids: CASSRPEANYGYTF. CDR3 nucleotide sequence: TGTGCCAGCAGCCGACCGGAAGCTAACTATGGCTACACCTTC.

This chain links TRBV30 with TRBJ1-2; no reliable D call. The CDR3 spans 13 residues. V lost 3 bases, J lost 1 base, and 9 bases lay in between. Looked up from germline, CDR1 is GTSNPN and CDR2 is SVGIG (reference sequence). The DNA for the CDR3 is TGTGCCTGGAGCGTACGATATAACTATGGCTACACCTTC. Translating gives CAWSVRYNYGYTF.

Remarks on this clone: Relative to the germline gene, one junction end is altered; a read error may explain this. V usage is TRBV7-9 and J usage is TRBJ2-5; D ambiguous. CDR1 and CDR2 from the germline V gene are SEHNR and FQNEAQ (reference sequence). CDR3 size: 15 residues. The CDR3 is CASSPRLGFQEAQYF. The DNA for the CDR3 is TGTGCCAGCAGCCCCCGACTTGGATTCCAAGAGGCCCAGTACTTC. The full variable domain, in which reference TRBV7-9 and TRBJ2-5 provide the parts outside the CDR3, is DTGVSQNPRHKITKRGQNVTFRCDPISEHNRLYWYRQTLGQGPEFLTYFQNEAQLEKSRLLSDRFSAERPKGSFSTLEIQRTEQGDSAMYLCASSPRLGFQEAQYFGPGTRLLVL.

The J gene is TRBJ2-4, the V gene TRBV7-2; D call uncertain. Germline loops: CDR1 SGHTA, CDR2 FQGNSA. Trimming shortened V by 5 bases and J by 6 bases, and 14 bases separated the two germline ends. The CDR3 has 14 amino acids. The CDR3 DNA reads TGTGCCAGCAGCGCCCAACGCGGCCTAAACATTCAGTACTTC. Protein: CASSAQRGLNIQYF.

This clone has only a few counts. This rearrangement joins TRBV6-5 to TRBJ1-6; possibly TRBD1 for D (6 bases). V dropped 2 bases and J dropped 5 bases, with 10 bases sitting between them. CDR3 length: 15 residues. Germline CDR1 reads MNHEY; CDR2 reads SVGAGI. The DNA of the CDR3 is TGTGCCAGCAGTTACCTACAGGGAAATAATTCACCCCTCCACTTT. Translation: CASSYLQGNNSPLHF.

The chain couples TRBV5-1 to TRBJ1-1; 9 bases match TRBD1. CDR3 length equals 15 residues. Trimming cost V 7 bases and J 1 base; bases outside gene matches: 8. From germline, CDR1 is SGHRS and CDR2 YFSETQ. CDR3: CASAEPGQGNTEAFF. The CDR3 coding sequence is TGCGCCAGCGCCGAACCGGGACAGGGGAACACTGAAGCTTTCTTT.

The chain recombines TRBV10-3 with TRBJ2-7; D gene ambiguous. The CDR3 is 11 residues long. The germline V gene encodes CDR1 ENHRY and CDR2 SYGVKD. The germline V and J ends were trimmed by 3 bases and 2 bases, with 2 bases remaining between them. The CDR3, as DNA: TGTGCCATCAGTGAAGCCTACGAGCAGTACTTC. It is translated as CAISEAYEQYF.

The chain employs TRBV4-1 and TRBJ1-5; 7 bases agree with TRBD1. This CDR3 has 14 amino acids. Germline V lookup: CDR1 MGHRA, CDR2 YSYEKL. Trimming removed 5 bases from V and 3 bases from J; junction bases left unmatched: 4. This chain's CDR3 is CASSWDSINQPQHF. CDR3 sequence (DNA): TGCGCCAGCAGCTGGGACAGCATCAATCAGCCCCAGCATTTT.

This rearrangement joins TRBV30 to TRBJ2-5; TRBD1 matches 10 bases. J was trimmed by 4 bases and V by 6 bases; bases with no gene match: 8. CDR1 is GTSNPN, CDR2 SVGIG, per germline (reference sequence). The CDR3 covers 14 residues. The CDR3 nucleotides are TGTGCCTGCCCCGACAGGGGGCTTGGAGAGACCCAGTACTTC. This codes for CACPDRGLGETQYF.

The count of this clone is one. The V and J genes are TRBV15 and TRBJ2-2; TRBD2 is a possible D gene (6 bases). This CDR3 contains 15 residues. Germline V gene lookup returns CDR1 LNHNV and CDR2 YYDKDF (reference sequence). V was clipped by 6 bases and J by 6 bases, with 17 bases between them. The CDR3 nucleotides are TGTGCCACCAGTCCGCGGGGATCCGGGGCCGGGGAGCTGTTTTTT. Its translation: CATSPRGSGAGELFF.

Points on this clone: Other DNA sequences in this sample translate to the same CDR3. The V call is TRBV29-1, the J call TRBJ2-1; TRBD2 might be the D (6 bases). Germline V gene data show CDR1 as SQVTM and CDR2 as ANQGSEA. Trimming left V 4 bases short and J 4 bases short, with 8 bases between. This CDR3 is built from 12 residues. CDR3 nucleotides: TGCAGCGTTGTTGGGACTTACAATGAGCAGTTCTTC. This sequence encodes CSVVGTYNEQFF.

This clone occurred once. The gene calls are TRBV30 and TRBJ1-5, with D unclear. The V gene lost 2 bases and the J gene lost 0 bases, with 11 bases spanning the gap. Germline CDR1 and CDR2: GTSNPN and SVGIG (reference sequence). There are 15 residues in the CDR3. CDR3 DNA sequence: TGTGCCTGGAGTACGGGAGATTATAGCAATCAGCCCCAGCATTTT. This encodes CAWSTGDYSNQPQHF.

This clone was counted between two and nine times. Other DNA sequences within the sample encode an identical CDR3. V is TRBV29-1 and J is TRBJ2-7; D call uncertain. The V gene lost 4 bases and the J gene lost 2 bases, with 6 bases spanning the gap. Germline lookup yields CDR1 SQVTM and CDR2 ANQGSEA. This CDR3 spans 11 amino acids. The CDR3 sequence is CSVGQTYEQYF. The CDR3, as DNA: TGCAGCGTTGGACAAACCTACGAGCAGTACTTC.

DNA for the CDR3: TGTGCCAGCACTCAAGGGGCTAGTAGACTCAATGAGCAGTTCTTC. Translating gives CASTQGASRLNEQFF. The chain recombines TRBV7-9 with TRBJ2-1, with D perhaps TRBD1 (5 bases). V was clipped by 7 bases and J by 6 bases, with 19 bases between them. Germline V lookup: CDR1 SEHNR, CDR2 FQNEAQ (reference sequence). The CDR3 is 15 residues long.

The V call is TRBV29-1, the J call TRBJ2-3; a weak D match, TRBD1 (5 bases). Trimming removed 3 bases at V and 0 bases at J, with 10 bases between. The CDR3 spans 14 residues. Per the germline V gene, CDR1 is SQVTM and CDR2 is ANQGSEA. CDR3 residues: CSVEDNRSTDTQYF. The CDR3 nucleotides read TGCAGCGTTGAGGACAACCGTAGCACAGATACGCAGTATTTT.

This clone has just one count. The chain couples TRBV5-5 to TRBJ2-2; 9 nucleotides line up with TRBD1. The V gene end was trimmed by 3 bases and the J gene end by 3 bases; junction bases not matched to a gene: 3. CDR3 length: 15 amino acids. Germline V gives CDR1 SGHKS, CDR2 YYEKEE (reference sequence). The CDR3 DNA reads as TGTGCCAGCAGCTGGGACAGGGTATACACCGGGGAGCTGTTTTTT. Amino acids: CASSWDRVYTGELFF.

The chain links TRBV7-2 to TRBJ2-2, with D unresolved. Trimming removed 3 bases at V and 1 base at J, with 9 bases between. Per germline, CDR1 SGHTA and CDR2 FQGNSA. This CDR3 has 15 amino acids. The CDR3 loop is CASSLVFWNTGELFF. The CDR3 DNA sequence: TGTGCCAGCAGCTTGGTATTTTGGAACACCGGGGAGCTGTTTTTT.

The V gene is TRBV29-1, the J gene TRBJ1-5; D perhaps matches TRBD1 (6 bases). The germline V gene encodes CDR1 SQVTM and CDR2 ANQGSEA. V lost 6 bases, J lost 8 bases, and 20 bases lay in between. This CDR3 contains 14 residues. Written as DNA, the CDR3 is TGCAGCGTGGGTACAGGGTCGGGATCGGAGCCCCAGCATTTT. Its translation is CSVGTGSGSEPQHF.

V is TRBV29-1 and J is TRBJ2-3, with a tentative D call TRBD2 (6 bases). This CDR3 is built from 11 residues. CDR1 SQVTM and CDR2 ANQGSEA come from the germline V gene. V lost 4 bases and J lost 7, with 9 bases in between. The CDR3 reads CSVVGGNTQYF. CDR3 sequence (DNA): TGCAGCGTTGTCGGCGGGAATACGCAGTATTTT.

The V gene is TRBV25-1, the J gene TRBJ2-2; TRBD1 matches 10 bases. The CDR3 has 14 residues. CDR1 and CDR2 from the germline V gene are MGHDK and SYGVNS. J gave up 3 bases and V 9 bases, and 4 bases lay outside the gene matches. CDR3 nucleotide sequence: TGTGCCAGTCAGACAGGGGGCCACACCGGGGAGCTGTTTTTT. Translation: CASQTGGHTGELFF.

The chain uses TRBV7-3 and TRBJ2-5, with TRBD2 as a possible D gene (5 bases). V was clipped by 5 bases and J by 5 bases, with 15 bases between them. The CDR3 has 14 residues. Germline V lookup: CDR1 SGHTA, CDR2 FQGTGA. The chain's CDR3 is CASSPDGLLETQYF. Here the CDR3 DNA reads TGTGCCAGCAGCCCCGACGGACTCCTGGAGACCCAGTACTTC.